This T cell receptor beta chain was recorded in a study of cytomegalovirus exposure and HLA in healthy donors. Although they were nominally healthy when sampled, donors likely had unrecorded immune exposures. The germline CDR1 and CDR2 sequences are MNHEY and SVGAGI. This CDR3 has 15 residues. The ends lost 6 bases at V and 1 base at J; junction bases unmatched: 8. Primers: 60 Vbeta forward and 13 Jbeta reverse. TCRdb's copy holds only in-frame clones and misses some; the assay was immunoSEQ multiplex PCR. The sample shows 110,000 to 150,000 clones, around 80% of them seen only once. What was sequenced was PBMCs. The receptor was isolated from a man aged 35-49 years in good health and CMV-seronegative. The chain couples TRBV6-5 to TRBJ1-1; 7 nucleotides align to TRBD1. The CDR3 is CASSPLTGSNTEAFF. CDR3 coding DNA: TGTGCCAGCAGCCCCTTGACAGGGTCGAACACTGAAGCTTTCTTT.